This T cell receptor (beta chain) was sequenced in a study of T cell responses to AZD1222 COVID-19 vaccine. Points from the study as a whole: Vaccination with two AZD1222 doses was followed by a rise in Spike-specific TCR breadth and depth. Vaccine-associated CD4 TCRs ranged over spike, dominating at 160-218 and 743-854. Baseline seropositivity characterized only a handful of AZD1222 recipients. There were repertoire samples only from the period after the peak T cell response.

Sequenced by immunoSEQ multiplex PCR; TCRdb stores in-frame clones only, minus some. The repertoire holds around 89,000 clones, with about nine tenths as singletons. This clone was seen once. Antigen unknown. The source was peripheral blood, collected on day 0 of AZD1222 vaccination. The TCR was taken from an adult in good health.

CDR3 sequence (DNA): TGTGCCAGCAATCGACAGGGGCCCTACGAGCAGTACTTC. Translating it yields CASNRQGPYEQYF. V and J are TRBV2 and TRBJ2-7; TRBD1 matches 8 bases. This CDR3 is built from 13 residues. Germline loops: CDR1 SNHLY, CDR2 FYNNEI. V lost 7 bases and J lost 2; bases outside the gene matches: 4.